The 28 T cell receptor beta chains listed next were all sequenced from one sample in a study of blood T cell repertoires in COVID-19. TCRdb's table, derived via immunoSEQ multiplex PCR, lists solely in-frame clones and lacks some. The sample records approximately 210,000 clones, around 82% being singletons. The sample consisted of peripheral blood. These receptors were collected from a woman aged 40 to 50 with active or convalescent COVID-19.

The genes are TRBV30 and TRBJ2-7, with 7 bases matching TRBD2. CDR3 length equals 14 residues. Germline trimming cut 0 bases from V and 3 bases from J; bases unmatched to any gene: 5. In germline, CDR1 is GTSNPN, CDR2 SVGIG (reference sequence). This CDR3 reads CAWSVTSRNYEQYF. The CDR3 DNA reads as TGTGCCTGGAGTGTGACTAGCCGGAACTACGAGCAGTACTTC.

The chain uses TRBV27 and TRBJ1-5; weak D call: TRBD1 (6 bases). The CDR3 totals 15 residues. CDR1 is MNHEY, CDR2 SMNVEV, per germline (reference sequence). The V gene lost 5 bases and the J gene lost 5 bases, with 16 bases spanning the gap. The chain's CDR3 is CASSPSDRRDQPQHF. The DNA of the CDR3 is TGTGCCAGCAGTCCCTCCGACAGGCGCGATCAGCCCCAGCATTTT.

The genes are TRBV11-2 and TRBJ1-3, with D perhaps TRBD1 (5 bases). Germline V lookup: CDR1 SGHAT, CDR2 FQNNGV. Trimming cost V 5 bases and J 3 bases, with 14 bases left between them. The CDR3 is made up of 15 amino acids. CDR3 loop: CASSRLRGFGNTIYF. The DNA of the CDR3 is TGTGCCAGCAGCCGTCTCCGGGGGTTTGGAAACACCATATATTTT.

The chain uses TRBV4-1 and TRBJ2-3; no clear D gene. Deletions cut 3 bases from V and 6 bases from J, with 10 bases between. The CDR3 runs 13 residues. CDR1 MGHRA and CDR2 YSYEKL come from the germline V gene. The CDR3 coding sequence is TGCGCCAGCAGCCATGAAGAGGCCGATACGCAGTATTTT. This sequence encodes CASSHEEADTQYF.

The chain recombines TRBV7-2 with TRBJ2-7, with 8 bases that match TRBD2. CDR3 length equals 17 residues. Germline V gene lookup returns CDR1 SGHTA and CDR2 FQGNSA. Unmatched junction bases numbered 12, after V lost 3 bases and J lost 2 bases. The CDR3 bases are TGTGCCAGCAGCTTCAGAACCTCCTCCGGGGGGGCCTACGAGCAGTACTTC. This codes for CASSFRTSSGGAYEQYF. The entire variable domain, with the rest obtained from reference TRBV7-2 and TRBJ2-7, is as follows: GAGVSQSPSNKVTEKGKDVELRCDPISGHTALYWYRQSLGQGLEFLIYFQGNSAPDKSGLPSDRFSAERTGGSVSTLTIQRTQQEDSAVYLCASSFRTSSGGAYEQYFGPGTRLTVT.

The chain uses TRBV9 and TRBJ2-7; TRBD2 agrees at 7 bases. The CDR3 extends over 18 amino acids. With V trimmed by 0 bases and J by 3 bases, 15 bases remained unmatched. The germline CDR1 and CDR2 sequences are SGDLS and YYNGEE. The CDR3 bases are TGTGCCAGCAGCGTAGGAGGAGCCGGATGGGAGGGCATCTACGAGCAGTACTTC. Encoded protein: CASSVGGAGWEGIYEQYF.

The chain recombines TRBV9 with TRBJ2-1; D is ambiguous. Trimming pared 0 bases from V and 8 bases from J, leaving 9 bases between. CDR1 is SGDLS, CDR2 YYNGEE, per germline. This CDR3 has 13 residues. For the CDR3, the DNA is TGTGCCAGCAGCGTAGCTCCTAGTGATGAGCAGTTCTTC. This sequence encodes CASSVAPSDEQFF. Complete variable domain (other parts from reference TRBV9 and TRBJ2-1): DSGVTQTPKHLITATGQRVTLRCSPRSGDLSVYWYQQSLDQGLQFLIQYYNGEERAKGNILERFSAQQFPDLHSELNLSSLELGDSALYFCASSVAPSDEQFFGPGTRLTVL.

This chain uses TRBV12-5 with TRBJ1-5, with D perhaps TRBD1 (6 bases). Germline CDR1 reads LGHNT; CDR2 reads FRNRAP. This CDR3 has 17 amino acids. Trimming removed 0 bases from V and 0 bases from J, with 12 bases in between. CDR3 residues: CASGLVRDNYSNQPQHF. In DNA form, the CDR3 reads TGTGCTAGTGGTTTGGTAAGGGACAATTATAGCAATCAGCCCCAGCATTTT.

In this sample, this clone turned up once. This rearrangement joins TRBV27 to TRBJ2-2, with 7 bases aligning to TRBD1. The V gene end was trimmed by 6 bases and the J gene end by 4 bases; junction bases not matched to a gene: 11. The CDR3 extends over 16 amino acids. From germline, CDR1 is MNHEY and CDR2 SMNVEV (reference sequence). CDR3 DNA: TGTGCCAGCAGGGCCTACACAGGGGAAGGCACCGGGGAGCTGTTTTTT. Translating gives CASRAYTGEGTGELFF.

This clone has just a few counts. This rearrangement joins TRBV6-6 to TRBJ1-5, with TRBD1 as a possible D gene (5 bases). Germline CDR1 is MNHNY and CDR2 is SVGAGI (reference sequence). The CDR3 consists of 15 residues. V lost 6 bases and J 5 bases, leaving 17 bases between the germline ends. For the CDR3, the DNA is TGTGCCAGCAGCCAATGGACAAATGGAGATCAGCCCCAGCATTTT. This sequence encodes CASSQWTNGDQPQHF.

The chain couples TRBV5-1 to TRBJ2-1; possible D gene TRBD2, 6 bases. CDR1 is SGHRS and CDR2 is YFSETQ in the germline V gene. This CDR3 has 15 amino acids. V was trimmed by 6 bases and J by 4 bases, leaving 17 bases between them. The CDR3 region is CASKNSMEGYNEQFF. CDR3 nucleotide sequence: TGCGCCAGCAAAAACTCCATGGAGGGTTACAATGAGCAGTTCTTC.

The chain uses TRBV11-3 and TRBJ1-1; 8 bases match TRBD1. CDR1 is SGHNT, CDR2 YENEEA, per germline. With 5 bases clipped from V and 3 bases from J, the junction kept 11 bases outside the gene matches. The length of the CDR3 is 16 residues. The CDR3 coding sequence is TGTGCCAGCAGCCTAGGACAGGGCGAGGCGGACACTGAAGCTTTCTTT. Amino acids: CASSLGQGEADTEAFF.

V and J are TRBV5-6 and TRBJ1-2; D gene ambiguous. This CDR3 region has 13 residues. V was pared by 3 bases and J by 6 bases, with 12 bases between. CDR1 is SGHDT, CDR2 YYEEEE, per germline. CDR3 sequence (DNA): TGTGCCAGCAGCTCTTTCTCACGGGATGGCTACACCTTC. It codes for CASSSFSRDGYTF.

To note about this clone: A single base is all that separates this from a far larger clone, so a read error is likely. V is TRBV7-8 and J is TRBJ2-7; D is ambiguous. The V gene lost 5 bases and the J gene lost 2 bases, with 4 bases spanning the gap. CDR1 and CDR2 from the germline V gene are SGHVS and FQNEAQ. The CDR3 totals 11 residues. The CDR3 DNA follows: TGTGCCAGCAGCCCGGCCTACGAGCAGTACTTC. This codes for CASSPAYEQYF.

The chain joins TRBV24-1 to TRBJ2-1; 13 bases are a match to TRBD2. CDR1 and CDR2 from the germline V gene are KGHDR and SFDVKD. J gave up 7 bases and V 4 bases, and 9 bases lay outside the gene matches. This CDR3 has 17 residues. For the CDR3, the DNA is TGTGCCACCAGTGACGCGCCGACTAGCGGGAGGTATAATGAGCAGTTCTTC. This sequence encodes CATSDAPTSGRYNEQFF.

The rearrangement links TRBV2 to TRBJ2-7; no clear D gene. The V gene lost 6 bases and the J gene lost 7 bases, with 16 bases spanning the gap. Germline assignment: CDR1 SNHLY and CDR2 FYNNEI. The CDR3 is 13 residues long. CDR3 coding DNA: TGTGCCAGCAGGTCGACTCCCCGAGGTGAGCAGTACTTC. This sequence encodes CASRSTPRGEQYF.

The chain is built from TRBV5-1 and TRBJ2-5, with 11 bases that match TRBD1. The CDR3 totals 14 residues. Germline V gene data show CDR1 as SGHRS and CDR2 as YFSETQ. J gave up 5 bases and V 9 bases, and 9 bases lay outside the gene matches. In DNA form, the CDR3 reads TGCGCCACCGCTATGGGGGACAGGGGGGAGACCCAGTACTTC. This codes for CATAMGDRGETQYF.

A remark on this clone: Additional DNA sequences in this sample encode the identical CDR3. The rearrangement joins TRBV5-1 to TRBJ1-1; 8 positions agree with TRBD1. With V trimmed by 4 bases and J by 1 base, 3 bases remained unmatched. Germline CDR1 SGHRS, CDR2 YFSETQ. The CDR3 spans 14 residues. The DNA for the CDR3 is TGCGCCAGCAGCCGCGACAGGGGGAACACTGAAGCTTTCTTT. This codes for CASSRDRGNTEAFF.

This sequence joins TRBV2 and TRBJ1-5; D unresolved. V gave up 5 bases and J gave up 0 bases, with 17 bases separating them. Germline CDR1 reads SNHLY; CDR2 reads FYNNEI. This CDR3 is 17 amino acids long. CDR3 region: CASSPAGAANSNQPQHF. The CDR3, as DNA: TGTGCCAGCAGTCCTGCGGGAGCAGCTAATAGCAATCAGCCCCAGCATTTT.

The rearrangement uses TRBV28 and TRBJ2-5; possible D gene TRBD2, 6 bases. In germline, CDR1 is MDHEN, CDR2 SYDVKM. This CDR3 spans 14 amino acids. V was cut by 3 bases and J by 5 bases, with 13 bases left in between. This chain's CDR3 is CASSFGGALETQYF. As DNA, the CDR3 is TGTGCCAGCAGTTTCGGGGGAGCTCTGGAGACCCAGTACTTC. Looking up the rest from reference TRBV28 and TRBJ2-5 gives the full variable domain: DVKVTQSSRYLVKRTGEKVFLECVQDMDHENMFWYRQDPGLGLRLIYFSYDVKMKEKGDIPEGYSVSREKKERFSLILESASTNQTSMYLCASSFGGALETQYFGPGTRLLVL.

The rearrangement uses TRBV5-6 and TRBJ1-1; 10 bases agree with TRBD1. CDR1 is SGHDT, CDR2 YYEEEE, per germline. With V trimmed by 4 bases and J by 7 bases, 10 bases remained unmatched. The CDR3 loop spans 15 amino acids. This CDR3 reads CASSPPGQGRGEAFF. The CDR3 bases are TGTGCCAGCAGCCCTCCGGGACAGGGGAGGGGTGAAGCTTTCTTT.

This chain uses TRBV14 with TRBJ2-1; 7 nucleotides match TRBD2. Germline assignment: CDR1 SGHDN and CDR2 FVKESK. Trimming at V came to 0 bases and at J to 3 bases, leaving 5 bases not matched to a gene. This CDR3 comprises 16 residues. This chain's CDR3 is CASSQDEVAGYNEQFF. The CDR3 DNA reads TGTGCCAGCAGCCAAGATGAGGTAGCGGGCTACAATGAGCAGTTCTTC.

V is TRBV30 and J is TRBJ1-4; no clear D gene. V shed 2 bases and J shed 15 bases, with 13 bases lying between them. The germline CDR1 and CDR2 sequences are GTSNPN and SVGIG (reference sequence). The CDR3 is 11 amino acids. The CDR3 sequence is CAWSSPTRMFF. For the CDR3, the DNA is TGTGCCTGGAGTTCCCCGACAAGGATGTTTTTT. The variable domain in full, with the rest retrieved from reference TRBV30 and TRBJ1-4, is SQTIHQWPATLVQPVGSPLSLECTVEGTSNPNLYWYRQAAGRGLQLLFYSVGIGQISSEVPQNLSASRPQDRQFILSSKKLLLSDSGFYLCAWSSPTRMFFGSGTQLSVL.

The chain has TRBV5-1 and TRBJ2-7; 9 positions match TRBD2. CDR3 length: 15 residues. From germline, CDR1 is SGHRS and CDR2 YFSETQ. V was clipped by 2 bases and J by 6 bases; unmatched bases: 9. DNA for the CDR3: TGCGCCAGCAGCTTCGAACCGGGACTAGCAGTCGAGCAGTACTTC. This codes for CASSFEPGLAVEQYF.

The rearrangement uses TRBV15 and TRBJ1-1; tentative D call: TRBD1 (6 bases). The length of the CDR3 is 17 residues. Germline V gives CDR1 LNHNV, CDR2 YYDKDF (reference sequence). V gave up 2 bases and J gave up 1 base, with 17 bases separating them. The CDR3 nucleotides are TGTGCCACCAGCAGAACCCGGGGGGGCTGGGGGAACACTGAAGCTTTCTTT. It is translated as CATSRTRGGWGNTEAFF.

The CDR3 region is CASSPPQGLGDTQYF. For the CDR3, the DNA is TGTGCCAGCTCACCACCGCAGGGGTTGGGAGATACGCAGTATTTT. This sequence joins TRBV18 and TRBJ2-3, with D maybe TRBD1 (6 bases). This CDR3 is built from 15 residues. CDR1 is KGHSH, CDR2 LQKENI, per germline. Trimming left V 0 bases short and J 5 bases short, with 12 bases between.

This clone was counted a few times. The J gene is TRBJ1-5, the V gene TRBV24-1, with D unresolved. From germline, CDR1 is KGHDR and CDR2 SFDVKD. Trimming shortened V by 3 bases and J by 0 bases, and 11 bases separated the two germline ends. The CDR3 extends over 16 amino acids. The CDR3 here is CATSDGRLYSNQPQHF. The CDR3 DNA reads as TGTGCCACCAGTGATGGCAGGTTGTATAGCAATCAGCCCCAGCATTTT.

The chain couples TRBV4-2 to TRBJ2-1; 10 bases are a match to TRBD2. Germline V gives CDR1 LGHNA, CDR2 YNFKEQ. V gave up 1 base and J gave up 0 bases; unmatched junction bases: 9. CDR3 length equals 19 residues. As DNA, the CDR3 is TGTGCCAGCAGCCAAGGAGCGGGAGGGCCCATAAGCTCCTACAATGAGCAGTTCTTC. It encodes CASSQGAGGPISSYNEQFF.